This TCR beta chain came from a study of PD-L1 blockade in urothelial cancer. General study points: Pretreatment TCR clonality in blood, when below the median, was predictive of better survival.

Generated by immunoSEQ multiplex PCR, the TCRdb table keeps only in-frame clones and is missing some. In the table there are 45,000 to 55,000 clones, around 82% of which are singletons. The V end lost 7 bases, the J end lost 1 base, and 19 bases lay between the germline ends. Germline lookup yields CDR1 SQVTM and CDR2 ANQGSEA. The CDR3 has 15 amino acids. Worth noting for this clone: As yet, its antigen is unknown.

Time point indicated: peripheral blood 6 weeks after treatment start. Patients each gave 1 to 8 samples, pretreatment and on-treatment. The sequence was collected from a man aged 50-59 years with urothelial cancer. This rearrangement joins TRBV29-1 to TRBJ1-1; D is uncertain. The sample was PBMCs, taken around atezolizumab (anti-PD-L1) treatment. This CDR3 is CSELIYRERNTEAFF. Here the CDR3 DNA reads TGCAGCGAACTAATTTACCGGGAGCGGAACACTGAAGCTTTCTTT. The entire variable domain, with the rest obtained from reference TRBV29-1 and TRBJ1-1, is as follows: SAVISQKPSRDICQRGTSLTIQCQVDSQVTMMFWYRQQPGQSLTLIATANQGSEATYESGFVIDKFPISRPNLTFSTLTVSNMSPEDSSIYLCSELIYRERNTEAFFGQGTRLTVV.